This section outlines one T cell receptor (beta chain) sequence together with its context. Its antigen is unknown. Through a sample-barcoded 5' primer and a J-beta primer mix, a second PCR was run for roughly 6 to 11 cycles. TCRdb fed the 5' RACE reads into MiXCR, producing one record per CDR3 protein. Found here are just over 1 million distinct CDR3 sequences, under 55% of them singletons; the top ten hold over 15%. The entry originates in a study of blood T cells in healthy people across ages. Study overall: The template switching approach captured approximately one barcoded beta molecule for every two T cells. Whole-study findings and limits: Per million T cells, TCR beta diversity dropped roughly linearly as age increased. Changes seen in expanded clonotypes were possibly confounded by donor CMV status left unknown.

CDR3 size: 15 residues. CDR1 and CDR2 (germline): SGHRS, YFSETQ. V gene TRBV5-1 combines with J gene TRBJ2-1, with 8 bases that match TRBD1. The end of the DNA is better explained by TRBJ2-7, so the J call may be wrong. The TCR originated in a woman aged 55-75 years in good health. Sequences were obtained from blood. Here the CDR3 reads CASSPRTGSYNEQYF. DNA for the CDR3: TGCGCCAGCAGCCCACGGACAGGGTCCTACAATGAGCAGTACTTC.